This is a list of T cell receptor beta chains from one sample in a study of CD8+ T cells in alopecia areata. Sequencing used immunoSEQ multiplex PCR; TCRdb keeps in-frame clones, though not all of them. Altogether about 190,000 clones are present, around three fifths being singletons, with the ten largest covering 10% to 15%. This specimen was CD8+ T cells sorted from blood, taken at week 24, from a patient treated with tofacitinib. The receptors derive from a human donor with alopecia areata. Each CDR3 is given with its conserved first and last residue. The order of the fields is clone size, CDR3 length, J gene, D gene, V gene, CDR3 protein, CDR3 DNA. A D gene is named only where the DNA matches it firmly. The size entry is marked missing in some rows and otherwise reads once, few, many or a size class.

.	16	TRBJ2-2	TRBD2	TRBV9	CASSPPSGANTGELFF	TGTGCCAGCAGCCCCCCTAGCGGGGCCAACACCGGGGAGCTGTTTTTT
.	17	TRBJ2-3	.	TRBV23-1	CASSLPLDSTSTDTQYF	TGCGCCAGCAGTCTCCCATTGGACAGCACTAGCACAGATACGCAGTATTTT
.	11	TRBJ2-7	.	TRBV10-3	CAISESGEQYF	TGTGCCATCAGTGAGTCAGGGGAGCAGTACTTC
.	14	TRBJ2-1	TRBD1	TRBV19	CASGETGTYNEQFF	TGTGCCAGTGGGGAGACAGGGACCTACAATGAGCAGTTCTTC
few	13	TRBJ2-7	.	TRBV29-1	CSASGLQSYEQYF	TGCAGCGCTTCGGGACTTCAATCCTACGAGCAGTACTTC
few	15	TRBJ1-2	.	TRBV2	CASSEVESGVYGYTF	TGTGCCAGCAGTGAAGTGGAGTCAGGGGTCTATGGCTACACCTTC
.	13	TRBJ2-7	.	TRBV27	CASSHPGISEQYF	TGTGCCAGCAGTCATCCAGGGATTAGCGAGCAGTACTTC
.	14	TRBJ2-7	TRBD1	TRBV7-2	CASSSVPGQGKQYF	TGTGCCAGCAGCTCTGTTCCGGGACAGGGGAAGCAGTACTTC
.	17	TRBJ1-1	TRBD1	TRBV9	CASSVAPRGDSDTEAFF	TGTGCCAGCAGCGTAGCCCCGCGGGGGGACAGTGACACTGAAGCTTTCTTT
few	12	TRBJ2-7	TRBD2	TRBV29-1	CSAGLDSYEQYF	TGCAGCGCAGGACTAGACTCCTACGAGCAGTACTTC
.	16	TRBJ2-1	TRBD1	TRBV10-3	CAISETVGTGDNEQFF	TGTGCCATCAGTGAGACGGTCGGGACAGGGGACAATGAGCAGTTCTTC
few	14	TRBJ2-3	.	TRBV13	CASSQRRVGDTQYF	TGTGCCAGCAGCCAAAGGCGCGTCGGAGATACGCAGTATTTT
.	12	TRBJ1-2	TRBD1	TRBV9	CASSNRGMGYTF	TGTGCCAGCAGCAACAGGGGAATGGGCTACACCTTC
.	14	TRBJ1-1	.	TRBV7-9	CASSFVSSRAEAFF	TGTGCCAGCAGCTTTGTCTCATCGCGCGCTGAAGCTTTCTTT
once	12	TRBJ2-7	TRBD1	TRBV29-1	CSVATGGDEQYF	TGCAGCGTTGCGACAGGGGGCGACGAGCAGTACTTC
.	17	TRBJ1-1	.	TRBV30	CAWSVSPLGGADTEAFF	TGTGCCTGGAGTGTAAGCCCCCTCGGGGGGGCAGACACTGAAGCTTTCTTT
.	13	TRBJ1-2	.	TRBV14	CASSQDGSYGYTF	TGTGCCAGCAGCCAGGACGGTTCTTATGGCTACACCTTC
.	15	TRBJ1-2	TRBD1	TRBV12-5	CASGLDRGANYGYTF	TGTGCTAGTGGTTTGGACAGGGGGGCTAACTATGGCTACACCTTC
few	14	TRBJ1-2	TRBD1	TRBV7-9	CASSLGTEYYGYTF	TGTGCCAGCAGCCTCGGGACAGAATATTATGGCTACACCTTC
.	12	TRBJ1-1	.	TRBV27	CASSAGVTEAFF	TGTGCCAGCAGTGCAGGGGTCACTGAAGCTTTCTTT
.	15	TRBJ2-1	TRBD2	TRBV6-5	CASSSPRTRIDEQFF	TGTGCCAGCAGCAGCCCCCGGACTAGAATCGATGAGCAGTTCTTC
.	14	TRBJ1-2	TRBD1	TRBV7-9	CASSPGDRARGYTF	TGTGCCAGCAGCCCCGGGGACAGGGCGAGGGGCTACACCTTC
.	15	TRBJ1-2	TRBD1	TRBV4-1	CASSPRQGPNYGYTF	TGCGCCAGCAGCCCCCGACAGGGCCCGAACTATGGCTACACCTTC
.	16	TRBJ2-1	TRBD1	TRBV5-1	CASSPTGQSSYNEQFF	TGCGCCAGCAGCCCGACGGGACAGAGCTCCTACAATGAGCAGTTCTTC
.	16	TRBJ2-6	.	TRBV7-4	CASSSGSRGRANVLTF	TGTGCCAGCAGCTCAGGGAGCCGGGGTAGGGCCAACGTCCTGACTTTC
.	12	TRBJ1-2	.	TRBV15	CATSREGRGYTF	TGTGCCACCAGCAGAGAGGGGAGAGGCTACACCTTC
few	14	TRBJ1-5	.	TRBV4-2	CASSQGQSNQPQHF	TGTGCCAGCAGCCAAGGACAAAGCAATCAGCCCCAGCATTTT
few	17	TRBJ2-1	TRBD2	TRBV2	CARGYRTGGGSYNEQFF	TGTGCCAGAGGGTATCGGACTGGGGGGGGATCCTACAATGAGCAGTTCTTC
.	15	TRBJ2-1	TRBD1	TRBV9	CASSGGFDRGDEQFF	TGTGCCAGCAGCGGAGGTTTCGACAGGGGGGATGAGCAGTTCTTC
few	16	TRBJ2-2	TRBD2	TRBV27	CASSPRLAGGPGELFF	TGTGCCAGCAGTCCCAGACTAGCGGGGGGCCCCGGGGAGCTGTTTTTT
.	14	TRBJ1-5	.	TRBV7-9	CASSEEGSAQPQHF	TGTGCCAGCAGCGAGGAAGGCAGCGCTCAGCCCCAGCATTTT
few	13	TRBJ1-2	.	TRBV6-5	CASSYSSLGGYTF	TGTGCCAGCAGTTACTCGTCTCTAGGTGGCTACACCTTC
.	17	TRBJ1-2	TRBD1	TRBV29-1	CSVAPVDRPPTIYGYTF	TGCAGCGTTGCGCCAGTGGACAGGCCACCGACTATTTATGGCTACACCTTC
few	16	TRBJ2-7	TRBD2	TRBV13	CASSLGRGTISYEQYF	TGTGCCAGCAGCTTAGGCCGGGGGACTATATCCTACGAGCAGTACTTC
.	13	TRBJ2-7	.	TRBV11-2	CASSAGTTYEQYF	TGTGCCAGCAGCGCCGGGACAACCTACGAGCAGTACTTC
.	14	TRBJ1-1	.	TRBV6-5	CASSYARGNTEAFF	TGTGCCAGCAGCTATGCTAGGGGGAACACTGAAGCTTTCTTT
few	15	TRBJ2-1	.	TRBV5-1	CASSSFSSSYNEQFF	TGCGCCAGCAGCTCGTTCAGTAGCTCCTACAATGAGCAGTTCTTC
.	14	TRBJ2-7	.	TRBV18	CASSPGAGEYEQYF	TGTGCCAGCTCACCGGGTGCAGGGGAGTACGAGCAGTACTTC
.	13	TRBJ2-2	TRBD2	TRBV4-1	CASSRRSGRELFF	TGCGCCAGCAGCCGCCGGAGCGGGAGGGAGCTGTTTTTT
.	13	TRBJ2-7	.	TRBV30	CAWSGAPSHEQYF	TGTGCCTGGAGTGGGGCCCCGTCCCACGAGCAGTACTTC
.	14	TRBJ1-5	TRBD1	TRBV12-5	CASGRQGWNQPQHF	TGTGCTAGTGGTCGACAGGGTTGGAATCAGCCCCAGCATTTT
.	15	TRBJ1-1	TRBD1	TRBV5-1	CASSFWYRGDTEAFF	TGCGCCAGCAGCTTCTGGTACAGGGGAGACACTGAAGCTTTCTTT
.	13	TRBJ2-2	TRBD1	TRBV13	CASSQATGGKLFF	TGTGCCAGCAGCCAAGCAACAGGGGGAAAGCTGTTTTTT
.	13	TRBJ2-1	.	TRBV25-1	CASRSTRIYEQFF	TGTGCCAGCAGATCCACTAGAATATATGAGCAGTTCTTC
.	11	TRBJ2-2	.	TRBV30	CAWSVPGELFF	TGTGCCTGGAGTGTACCCGGGGAGCTGTTTTTT
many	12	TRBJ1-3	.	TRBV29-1	CSVAASGNTIYF	TGCAGCGTGGCCGCGTCTGGAAACACCATATATTTT
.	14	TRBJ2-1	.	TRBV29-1	CSAFTGEVGNEQFF	TGCAGCGCCTTTACAGGGGAGGTCGGGAATGAGCAGTTCTTC
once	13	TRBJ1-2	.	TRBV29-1	CSVESGGEQGYTF	TGCAGCGTTGAATCGGGGGGCGAGCAAGGCTACACCTTC
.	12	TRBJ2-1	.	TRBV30	CAWSGQYNEQFF	TGTGCCTGGAGTGGCCAGTACAATGAGCAGTTCTTC
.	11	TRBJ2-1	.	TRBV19	CASSITGEQFF	TGTGCCAGTAGTATAACGGGTGAGCAGTTCTTC
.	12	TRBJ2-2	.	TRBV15	CATSKPTGELFF	TGTGCCACCAGCAAACCCACCGGGGAGCTGTTTTTT
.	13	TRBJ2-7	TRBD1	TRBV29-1	CSVVGTEAYEQYF	TGCAGCGTTGTAGGGACAGAGGCCTACGAGCAGTACTTC
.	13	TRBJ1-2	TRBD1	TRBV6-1	CASTLDRVQSYTF	TGTGCCAGCACTCTGGACAGGGTACAAAGCTACACCTTC
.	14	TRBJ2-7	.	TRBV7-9	CASGGKEGRYEQYF	TGTGCCAGCGGGGGAAAGGAGGGGAGATACGAGCAGTACTTC